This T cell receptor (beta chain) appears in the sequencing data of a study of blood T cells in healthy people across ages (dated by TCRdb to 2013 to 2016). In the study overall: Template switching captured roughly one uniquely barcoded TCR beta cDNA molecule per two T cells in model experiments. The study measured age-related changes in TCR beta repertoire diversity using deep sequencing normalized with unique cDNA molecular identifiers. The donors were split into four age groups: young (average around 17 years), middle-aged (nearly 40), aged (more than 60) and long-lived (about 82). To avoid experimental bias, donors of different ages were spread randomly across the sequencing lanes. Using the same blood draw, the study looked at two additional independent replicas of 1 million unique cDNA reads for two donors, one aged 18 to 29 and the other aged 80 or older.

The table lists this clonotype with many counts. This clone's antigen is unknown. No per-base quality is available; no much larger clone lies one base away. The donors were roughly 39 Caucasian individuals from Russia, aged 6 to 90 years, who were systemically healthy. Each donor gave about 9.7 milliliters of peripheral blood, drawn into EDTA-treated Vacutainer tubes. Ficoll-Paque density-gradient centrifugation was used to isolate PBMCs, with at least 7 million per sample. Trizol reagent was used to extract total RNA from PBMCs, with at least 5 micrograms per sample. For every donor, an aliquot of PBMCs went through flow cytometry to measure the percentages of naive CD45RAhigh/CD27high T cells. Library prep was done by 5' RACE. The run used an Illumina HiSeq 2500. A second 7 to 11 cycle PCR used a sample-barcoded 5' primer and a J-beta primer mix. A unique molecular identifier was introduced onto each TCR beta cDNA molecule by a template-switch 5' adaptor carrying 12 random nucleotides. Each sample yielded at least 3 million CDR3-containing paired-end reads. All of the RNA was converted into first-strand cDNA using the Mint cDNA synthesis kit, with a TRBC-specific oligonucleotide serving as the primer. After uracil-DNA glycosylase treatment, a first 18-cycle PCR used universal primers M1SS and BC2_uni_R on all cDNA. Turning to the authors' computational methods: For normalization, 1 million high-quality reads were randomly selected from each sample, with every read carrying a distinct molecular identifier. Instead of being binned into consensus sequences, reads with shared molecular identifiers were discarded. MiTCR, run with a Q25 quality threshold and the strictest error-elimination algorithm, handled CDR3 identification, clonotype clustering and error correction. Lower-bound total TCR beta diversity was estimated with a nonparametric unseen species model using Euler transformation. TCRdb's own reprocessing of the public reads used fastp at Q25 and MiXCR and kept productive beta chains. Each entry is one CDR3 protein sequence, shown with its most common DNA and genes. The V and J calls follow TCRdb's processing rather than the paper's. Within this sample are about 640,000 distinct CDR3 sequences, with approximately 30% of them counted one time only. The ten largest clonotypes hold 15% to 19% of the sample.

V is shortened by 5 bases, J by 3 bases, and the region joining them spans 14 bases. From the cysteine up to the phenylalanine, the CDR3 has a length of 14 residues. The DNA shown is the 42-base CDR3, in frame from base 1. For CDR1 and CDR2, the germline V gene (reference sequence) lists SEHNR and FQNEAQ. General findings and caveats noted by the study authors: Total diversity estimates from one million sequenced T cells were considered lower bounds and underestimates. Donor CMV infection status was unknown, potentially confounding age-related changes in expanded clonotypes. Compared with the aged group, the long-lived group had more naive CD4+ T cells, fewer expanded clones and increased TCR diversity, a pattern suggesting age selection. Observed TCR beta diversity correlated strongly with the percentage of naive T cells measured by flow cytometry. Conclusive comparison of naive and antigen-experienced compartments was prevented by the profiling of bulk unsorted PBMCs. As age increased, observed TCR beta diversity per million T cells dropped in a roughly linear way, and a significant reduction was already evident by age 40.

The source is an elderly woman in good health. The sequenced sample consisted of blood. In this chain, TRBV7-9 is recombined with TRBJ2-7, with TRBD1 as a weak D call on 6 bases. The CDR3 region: CASSPSGQNYEQYF. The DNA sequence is TGTGCCAGCAGCCCCTCCGGACAGAACTACGAGCAGTACTTC. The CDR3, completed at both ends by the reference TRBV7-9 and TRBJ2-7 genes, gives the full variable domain DTGVSQNPRHKITKRGQNVTFRCDPISEHNRLYWYRQTLGQGPEFLTYFQNEAQLEKSRLLSDRFSAERPKGSFSTLEIQRTEQGDSAMYLCASSPSGQNYEQYFGPGTRLTVT.